The rows below give T cell receptor beta chains drawn from one sample of a study of blood T cells in healthy people across ages. In TCRdb, the 5' RACE reads were re-called with MiXCR into one record per CDR3 protein. The sample has about 1.4 million distinct CDR3 sequences, 59% seen once. The sequencing sample was made of blood. The receptors were gathered from a young man in good health. The CDR3 runs from the conserved cysteine through the conserved F or W. The D gene is left open where the match is weak. Clone sizes are given selectively: once, few, many, or a class where the clone is expanded.

abundance: .; j_gene: TRBJ2-2; d_gene: .; v_gene: TRBV29-1; len: 13; CDR3aa: CSVVQEYAGELFF; CDR3nt: TGCAGCGTTGTTCAGGAATATGCCGGGGAGCTGTTTTTT
abundance: few; j_gene: TRBJ1-1; d_gene: .; v_gene: TRBV5-1; len: 14; CDR3aa: CASSLARGNTEAFF; CDR3nt: TGTGCCAGCAGCTTAGCAAGGGGCAACACTGAAGCTTTCTTT
abundance: few; j_gene: TRBJ2-1; d_gene: .; v_gene: TRBV15; len: 14; CDR3aa: CATSRDPGVNEQFF; CDR3nt: TGTGCCACCAGCAGAGATCCAGGGGTCAATGAGCAGTTCTTC
abundance: .; j_gene: TRBJ2-3; d_gene: TRBD1; v_gene: TRBV25-1; len: 15; CDR3aa: CASSEWTGTTDTQYF; CDR3nt: TGTGCCAGCAGTGAATGGACAGGGACCACAGATACGCAGTATTTT
abundance: .; j_gene: TRBJ2-5; d_gene: .; v_gene: TRBV5-1; len: 16; CDR3aa: CASSLVAMSEQETQYF; CDR3nt: TGCGCCAGCAGCTTGGTCGCAATGTCGGAACAAGAGACCCAGTACTTC
abundance: few; j_gene: TRBJ2-1; d_gene: .; v_gene: TRBV29-1; len: 14; CDR3aa: CSPIAVSSYNEQFF; CDR3nt: TGCAGCCCTATAGCGGTTAGCTCCTACAATGAGCAGTTCTTC
abundance: .; j_gene: TRBJ2-3; d_gene: .; v_gene: TRBV4-1; len: 16; CDR3aa: CASSQVPAGMTDTQYF; CDR3nt: TGCGCCAGCAGCCAAGTTCCAGCAGGGATGACAGATACGCAGTATTTT
abundance: .; j_gene: TRBJ1-1; d_gene: TRBD1; v_gene: TRBV6-5; len: 14; CDR3aa: CASRPQGTDTEAFF; CDR3nt: TGTGCCAGCAGGCCACAGGGGACAGACACTGAAGCTTTCTTT
abundance: .; j_gene: TRBJ2-5; d_gene: .; v_gene: TRBV12-3/TRBV12-4; len: 17; CDR3aa: CASSLWLTDSIQETQYF; CDR3nt: TGTGCCAGCAGTTTATGGTTGACCGACTCAATCCAAGAGACCCAGTACTTC
abundance: .; j_gene: TRBJ2-5; d_gene: TRBD2; v_gene: TRBV6-5; len: 15; CDR3aa: CASSYSPAGGETQYF; CDR3nt: TGTGCCAGCAGTTACTCACCAGCGGGAGGTGAGACCCAGTACTTC
abundance: once; j_gene: TRBJ1-2; d_gene: .; v_gene: TRBV7-9; len: 15; CDR3aa: CASSSRGGSLYGYTF; CDR3nt: TGTGCCAGCAGCTCACGGGGGGGCTCCCTCTATGGCTACACCTTC
abundance: .; j_gene: TRBJ2-3; d_gene: .; v_gene: TRBV4-2; len: 13; CDR3aa: CASSPGDDGQEYF; CDR3nt: TGTGCCAGCAGCCCCGGCGATGACGGCCAGGAGTATTTT
abundance: .; j_gene: TRBJ2-1; d_gene: .; v_gene: TRBV9; len: 13; CDR3aa: CASSQGLADEQFF; CDR3nt: TGTGCCAGCAGCCAGGGACTTGCGGATGAGCAGTTCTTC
abundance: few; j_gene: TRBJ2-3; d_gene: .; v_gene: TRBV4-1; len: 17; CDR3aa: CASSQDRLSFSTDTQYF; CDR3nt: TGCGCCAGCAGCCAAGATAGACTGAGCTTTAGCACAGATACGCAGTATTTT
abundance: .; j_gene: TRBJ1-4; d_gene: .; v_gene: TRBV12-3/TRBV12-4; len: 14; CDR3aa: CASREGQYREKLFF; CDR3nt: TGTGCCAGCAGGGAAGGACAGTACCGTGAAAAACTGTTTTTT
abundance: many; j_gene: TRBJ2-7; d_gene: .; v_gene: TRBV7-9; len: 11; CDR3aa: CASSSTYEQYF; CDR3nt: TGTGCCAGCAGTTCCACCTACGAGCAGTACTTC
abundance: few; j_gene: TRBJ2-7; d_gene: .; v_gene: TRBV7-2; len: 17; CDR3aa: CASSSRLASRSSYEQYF; CDR3nt: TGTGCCAGCAGCTCGAGGTTAGCCTCACGGAGCTCCTACGAGCAGTACTTC
abundance: few; j_gene: TRBJ2-7; d_gene: .; v_gene: TRBV21-1; len: 14; CDR3aa: CASSKGQFSYEQYF; CDR3nt: TGTGCCAGCAGCAAGGGACAGTTCTCCTACGAGCAGTACTTC
abundance: few; j_gene: TRBJ2-1; d_gene: .; v_gene: TRBV29-1; len: 14; CDR3aa: CSVEGSIWGNEQFF; CDR3nt: TGCAGCGTTGAAGGGTCGATATGGGGCAATGAGCAGTTCTTC
abundance: .; j_gene: TRBJ2-7; d_gene: .; v_gene: TRBV4-1; len: 14; CDR3aa: CASSQVPSSYEQYF; CDR3nt: TGCGCCAGCAGCCAAGTTCCGAGCTCCTACGAGCAGTACTTC
abundance: .; j_gene: TRBJ1-1; d_gene: TRBD1; v_gene: TRBV10-3; len: 14; CDR3aa: CAIRGGTGSGEAFF; CDR3nt: TGTGCCATCAGGGGCGGGACAGGGTCCGGTGAAGCTTTCTTT
abundance: .; j_gene: TRBJ2-7; d_gene: TRBD1; v_gene: TRBV20-1; len: 15; CDR3aa: CSASVPGQGNYEQYF; CDR3nt: TGCAGTGCTAGTGTGCCGGGACAGGGAAACTACGAGCAGTACTTC
abundance: .; j_gene: TRBJ2-1; d_gene: .; v_gene: TRBV7-2; len: 14; CDR3aa: CASSSVLASDEQFF; CDR3nt: TGTGCCAGCAGCTCCGTCCTAGCTAGCGATGAGCAGTTCTTC
abundance: few; j_gene: TRBJ2-7; d_gene: .; v_gene: TRBV6-5; len: 12; CDR3aa: CASSRYRDEQYF; CDR3nt: TGTGCCAGCAGTAGATACAGGGACGAGCAGTACTTC
abundance: .; j_gene: TRBJ2-5; d_gene: .; v_gene: TRBV6-2/TRBV6-3; len: 14; CDR3aa: CASSPQGLGGTQYF; CDR3nt: TGTGCCAGCAGCCCCCAAGGACTAGGGGGGACCCAGTACTTC
abundance: .; j_gene: TRBJ1-6; d_gene: TRBD1; v_gene: TRBV25-1; len: 15; CDR3aa: CASRISQGGNSPLHF; CDR3nt: TGTGCCAGCAGGATATCACAGGGGGGGAATTCACCCCTCCACTTT
abundance: .; j_gene: TRBJ2-1; d_gene: TRBD2; v_gene: TRBV18; len: 15; CDR3aa: CASSPPASGNNEQFF; CDR3nt: TGTGCCAGCTCACCACCCGCTAGCGGAAACAATGAGCAGTTCTTC
abundance: few; j_gene: TRBJ2-6; d_gene: TRBD1; v_gene: TRBV6-5; len: 16; CDR3aa: CASSYGTGFGANVLTF; CDR3nt: TGTGCCAGCAGTTACGGGACAGGGTTTGGGGCCAACGTCCTGACTTTC
abundance: .; j_gene: TRBJ2-3; d_gene: .; v_gene: TRBV18; len: 16; CDR3aa: CASSPPGQPSTDTQYF; CDR3nt: TGTGCCAGCTCACCACCGGGACAACCTAGCACAGATACGCAGTATTTT
abundance: .; j_gene: TRBJ2-1; d_gene: .; v_gene: TRBV27; len: 13; CDR3aa: CAIPGVRENEQFF; CDR3nt: TGTGCCATCCCGGGAGTAAGGGAAAATGAGCAGTTCTTC
abundance: few; j_gene: TRBJ2-2; d_gene: .; v_gene: TRBV7-2; len: 15; CDR3aa: CASSPRPDNTGELFF; CDR3nt: TGTGCCAGCAGCCCCCGTCCTGATAACACCGGGGAGCTGTTTTTT
abundance: .; j_gene: TRBJ2-7; d_gene: .; v_gene: TRBV12-3/TRBV12-4; len: 17; CDR3aa: CASSSYYGTRSSYEQYF; CDR3nt: TGTGCCAGCAGTTCATACTATGGGACTCGGAGCTCCTACGAGCAGTACTTC
abundance: .; j_gene: TRBJ2-1; d_gene: TRBD2; v_gene: TRBV20-1; len: 13; CDR3aa: CSARVLAGFEQFF; CDR3nt: TGCAGTGCTAGAGTTCTAGCGGGTTTTGAGCAGTTCTTC
abundance: few; j_gene: TRBJ2-1; d_gene: TRBD2; v_gene: TRBV12-5; len: 16; CDR3aa: CASGLGGRGPYNEQFF; CDR3nt: TGTGCTAGTGGTTTAGGCGGGAGAGGCCCCTACAATGAGCAGTTCTTC
abundance: .; j_gene: TRBJ2-2; d_gene: .; v_gene: TRBV29-1; len: 13; CDR3aa: CSVEGSRAGELFF; CDR3nt: TGCAGCGTTGAAGGAAGCCGGGCCGGGGAGCTGTTTTTT
abundance: many; j_gene: TRBJ2-5; d_gene: .; v_gene: TRBV12-3/TRBV12-4; len: 11; CDR3aa: CASRSEETQYF; CDR3nt: TGTGCCAGCAGATCCGAAGAGACCCAGTACTTC
abundance: .; j_gene: TRBJ2-6; d_gene: TRBD2; v_gene: TRBV12-3/TRBV12-4; len: 15; CDR3aa: CATLSGTGGANVLTF; CDR3nt: TGTGCCACTCTTAGCGGGACGGGCGGGGCCAACGTCCTGACTTTC
abundance: .; j_gene: TRBJ1-4; d_gene: .; v_gene: TRBV4-1; len: 15; CDR3aa: CASSLGGAGGEKLFF; CDR3nt: TGCGCCAGCAGCCTCGGCGGGGCCGGGGGTGAAAAACTGTTTTTT
abundance: .; j_gene: TRBJ2-7; d_gene: .; v_gene: TRBV7-6; len: 14; CDR3aa: CASSYAAESYEQYF; CDR3nt: TGTGCCAGCAGTTATGCGGCTGAAAGCTACGAGCAGTACTTC
abundance: many; j_gene: TRBJ2-5; d_gene: TRBD2; v_gene: TRBV4-1; len: 16; CDR3aa: CASSQGSSGMEGTQYF; CDR3nt: TGCGCCAGCAGCCAAGGTTCTAGCGGGATGGAGGGGACCCAGTACTTC
abundance: .; j_gene: TRBJ1-6; d_gene: .; v_gene: TRBV12-5; len: 16; CDR3aa: CASVPPAGPGRSPLHF; CDR3nt: TGTGCTAGTGTCCCGCCGGCCGGCCCCGGCAGGTCACCCCTCCACTTT
abundance: .; j_gene: TRBJ1-1; d_gene: .; v_gene: TRBV20-1; len: 13; CDR3aa: CSASPGYGSEAFF; CDR3nt: TGCAGTGCTTCACCGGGGTATGGGTCTGAAGCTTTCTTT
abundance: .; j_gene: TRBJ1-2; d_gene: TRBD1; v_gene: TRBV3-1; len: 16; CDR3aa: CASSLHDTGGLEGYTF; CDR3nt: TGTGCCAGCAGCCTCCATGACACAGGGGGCCTCGAGGGCTACACCTTC
abundance: .; j_gene: TRBJ1-2; d_gene: .; v_gene: TRBV11-2; len: 14; CDR3aa: CASSLELRGDGYTF; CDR3nt: TGTGCCAGCAGCTTAGAATTGCGCGGCGATGGCTACACCTTC
abundance: .; j_gene: TRBJ1-1; d_gene: .; v_gene: TRBV12-3/TRBV12-4; len: 14; CDR3aa: CASSPGWGNTEAFF; CDR3nt: TGTGCCAGCAGTCCGGGTTGGGGCAACACTGAAGCTTTCTTT
abundance: .; j_gene: TRBJ2-1; d_gene: TRBD2; v_gene: TRBV7-2; len: 15; CDR3aa: CASRATSGRDNEQFF; CDR3nt: TGTGCCAGCAGGGCGACTAGCGGGAGGGACAATGAGCAGTTCTTC
abundance: few; j_gene: TRBJ1-2; d_gene: .; v_gene: TRBV20-1; len: 14; CDR3aa: CSAPARGELNGYTF; CDR3nt: TGCAGTGCTCCAGCTAGAGGGGAACTGAATGGCTACACCTTC
abundance: .; j_gene: TRBJ2-7; d_gene: .; v_gene: TRBV19; len: 14; CDR3aa: CASSKSQGLNEQYF; CDR3nt: TGTGCCAGTAGTAAATCTCAGGGGCTGAACGAGCAGTACTTC
abundance: .; j_gene: TRBJ2-7; d_gene: .; v_gene: TRBV7-2; len: 14; CDR3aa: CASSLNGFSYEQYF; CDR3nt: TGTGCCAGCAGCCTAAACGGTTTTAGCTACGAGCAGTACTTC
abundance: .; j_gene: TRBJ2-3; d_gene: TRBD2; v_gene: TRBV11-2; len: 19; CDR3aa: CASSLPKSELAGRTETQYF; CDR3nt: TGTGCCAGCAGCTTACCGAAGTCCGAACTAGCGGGCCGCACAGAGACGCAGTATTTT
abundance: .; j_gene: TRBJ2-4; d_gene: TRBD2; v_gene: TRBV28; len: 14; CDR3aa: CASTRLAGENIQYF; CDR3nt: TGTGCCAGCACTCGACTAGCGGGGGAAAACATTCAGTACTTC
abundance: .; j_gene: TRBJ2-6; d_gene: TRBD1; v_gene: TRBV6-2/TRBV6-3; len: 15; CDR3aa: CASGTADSGANVLTF; CDR3nt: TGTGCCAGCGGGACAGCCGACTCTGGGGCCAACGTCCTGACTTTC
abundance: .; j_gene: TRBJ1-2; d_gene: TRBD1; v_gene: TRBV20-1; len: 17; CDR3aa: CSARDWGGQGPNYGYTF; CDR3nt: TGCAGTGCTAGAGATTGGGGGGGACAGGGGCCTAACTATGGCTACACCTTC
abundance: few; j_gene: TRBJ1-2; d_gene: TRBD1; v_gene: TRBV27; len: 14; CDR3aa: CASSLRTGAYGYTF; CDR3nt: TGTGCCAGCAGTTTAAGGACAGGGGCCTATGGCTACACCTTC
abundance: .; j_gene: TRBJ2-2; d_gene: .; v_gene: TRBV20-1; len: 15; CDR3aa: CSARVGVGNTGELFF; CDR3nt: TGCAGTGCTAGAGTGGGGGTGGGAAACACCGGGGAGCTGTTTTTT
abundance: .; j_gene: TRBJ2-3; d_gene: .; v_gene: TRBV12-5; len: 14; CDR3aa: CASGTRQSTDTQYF; CDR3nt: TGTGCTAGTGGGACTCGACAGTCCACAGATACGCAGTATTTT
abundance: .; j_gene: TRBJ2-7; d_gene: .; v_gene: TRBV10-3; len: 17; CDR3aa: CTISESVGGGLHYEQYF; CDR3nt: TGTACCATCAGTGAGTCAGTCGGCGGGGGCCTACACTACGAGCAGTACTTC
abundance: .; j_gene: TRBJ2-7; d_gene: .; v_gene: TRBV3-1; len: 13; CDR3aa: CASSQVTHYEQYF; CDR3nt: TGTGCCAGCAGCCAAGTTACTCACTACGAGCAGTACTTC
abundance: .; j_gene: TRBJ1-2; d_gene: .; v_gene: TRBV4-1; len: 16; CDR3aa: CASSQDVSGESYGYTF; CDR3nt: TGCGCCAGCAGCCAAGACGTTTCAGGGGAGAGCTATGGCTACACCTTC
abundance: few; j_gene: TRBJ2-5; d_gene: TRBD2; v_gene: TRBV27; len: 16; CDR3aa: CASSFERGGPGETQYF; CDR3nt: TGTGCCAGCAGTTTCGAGCGGGGGGGCCCGGGAGAGACCCAGTACTTC